A single sample is the source of the 27 T cell receptor beta chains below, sequenced in a study of Ad26.COV2.S vaccination and SARS-CoV-2 variants. Repertoires were generated with immunoSEQ multiplex PCR, while TCRdb's copy carries only in-frame clones and drops some. The table records some 350,000 clones, around 92% of them present only once. The material sequenced was peripheral blood, taken after recovery from COVID-19. The origin of the receptors is a human donor who had recovered from COVID-19.

The rearrangement links TRBV27 to TRBJ2-1, with 9 positions matching TRBD2. The CDR3 runs to 15 residues. Germline V gives CDR1 MNHEY, CDR2 SMNVEV (reference sequence). V dropped 6 bases and J dropped 12; count of bases not matched to a gene: 15. CDR3 loop: CASSPPAGGTSAQFF. CDR3 DNA: TGTGCCAGCAGCCCGCCTGCGGGGGGGACTTCGGCGCAGTTCTTC.

This chain joins TRBV9 and TRBJ2-2; D not resolved. Trimming took 2 bases from V and 0 from J, leaving 8 bases between them. In germline, CDR1 is SGDLS, CDR2 YYNGEE. The CDR3 totals 15 residues. The CDR3 loop reads CASSVGPANTGELFF. CDR3 in DNA: TGTGCCAGCAGCGTCGGGCCGGCGAACACCGGGGAGCTGTTTTTT.

V usage is TRBV6-5 and J usage is TRBJ1-6; TRBD1 is a possible D gene (5 bases). CDR1 and CDR2 (germline): MNHEY, SVGAGI. The CDR3 loop spans 15 amino acids. Trimming stripped 0 bases from V and 7 bases from J, with 10 bases between. The CDR3 loop is CASSYSQGPNSPLHF. Here the CDR3 DNA reads TGTGCCAGCAGTTACTCGCAGGGCCCGAATTCACCCCTCCACTTT.

The chain recombines TRBV20-1 with TRBJ1-2; D not resolved. Looked up from germline, CDR1 is DFQATT and CDR2 is SNEGSKA (reference sequence). V was shortened by 6 bases and J by 3 bases, with 8 bases between the two germline ends. This CDR3 is built from 11 residues. The DNA of the CDR3 is TGCAGTGCCACAGTCGACTATGGCTACACCTTC. Protein: CSATVDYGYTF.

This chain uses TRBV6-2 or TRBV6-3 with TRBJ1-2; D gene uncertain. This CDR3 is built from 14 residues. Trimming left V 6 bases short and J 0 bases short, with 11 bases between. Germline V gives CDR1 MNHEY, CDR2 SVGEGT. The CDR3 nucleotides are TGTGCCAGCAGCTTCGGACCATCTAACTATGGCTACACCTTC. Translating it yields CASSFGPSNYGYTF.

The chain joins TRBV7-9 to TRBJ2-6; D assignment may be TRBD1 or TRBD2 (5 bases each). The CDR3 spans 16 residues. Germline V gene sequence: CDR1 SEHNR, CDR2 FQNEAQ (reference sequence). The V and J ends lost 1 base and 1 base respectively, with 8 bases between them. As DNA, the CDR3 is TGTGCCAGCAGCTTAGAGAGGGGATCTGGGGCCAACGTCCTGACTTTC. It codes for CASSLERGSGANVLTF.

The J gene is TRBJ1-6, the V gene TRBV27; D perhaps matches TRBD1 (5 bases). CDR3 length: 13 amino acids. V was clipped by 7 bases and J by 6 bases, with 10 bases between them. Germline V CDR1 and CDR2: MNHEY, SMNVEV (reference sequence). The CDR3 DNA reads TGTGCCAGCAAGGGGTCCGGTAATTCACCCCTCCACTTT. Translating it yields CASKGSGNSPLHF.

The chain recombines TRBV2 with TRBJ2-1; 11 nucleotides agree with TRBD2. The CDR3 is made up of 14 amino acids. CDR1 is SNHLY and CDR2 is FYNNEI in the germline V gene. The V and J ends lost 6 bases and 9 bases, in that order; junction bases with no gene match: 7. The CDR3 spells CASSGSGGASEQFF. In nucleotides, the CDR3 is TGTGCCAGCAGCGGTAGCGGGGGGGCCTCTGAGCAGTTCTTC.

The V call is TRBV6-1, the J call TRBJ1-2, with TRBD1 identical over 10 bases. The CDR3 length is 15 residues. J gave up 4 bases and V 3 bases, and 5 bases lay outside the gene matches. Germline CDR1 MNHNS, CDR2 SASEGT. The CDR3 nucleotides read TGTGCCAGCAGTGAGGGGGACAGGGGAGCCTATGGCTACACCTTC. This codes for CASSEGDRGAYGYTF.

The chain employs TRBV6-4 and TRBJ2-1; either TRBD1 or TRBD2 may supply D (5 bases each). This CDR3 is built from 13 residues. Germline CDR1 and CDR2: MRHNA and SNTAGT. Trimming pared 2 bases from V and 7 bases from J, leaving 9 bases between. CDR3 DNA: TGTGCCAGCAGTGACGTTGGGGGAAATGAGCAGTTCTTC. It specifies CASSDVGGNEQFF.

The chain recombines TRBV19 with TRBJ2-2; a weak D match, TRBD1 (6 bases). Germline lookup yields CDR1 LNHDA and CDR2 SQIVND (reference sequence). Deletions cut 6 bases from V and 2 bases from J, with 16 bases between. The CDR3 contains 16 residues. The CDR3 is CASRNTGTRNTGELFF. The CDR3 DNA reads as TGTGCCAGTAGAAATACCGGGACAAGAAACACCGGGGAGCTGTTTTTT.

This chain connects TRBV27 to TRBJ2-7; TRBD1 matches at 10 bases. Germline loops: CDR1 MNHEY, CDR2 SMNVEV (reference sequence). This CDR3 is 15 amino acids long. V lost 5 bases and J lost 4; bases outside the gene matches: 8. CDR3 DNA sequence: TGTGCCAGCAGTGGGGGGGGACAGGGGTGGTACGAGCAGTACTTC. Its protein is CASSGGGQGWYEQYF.

The chain has TRBV5-1 and TRBJ1-2, with D perhaps TRBD1 (5 bases). In germline, CDR1 is SGHRS, CDR2 YFSETQ. V lost 5 bases, J lost 6 bases, and 11 bases lay in between. The CDR3 extends over 12 amino acids. CDR3 bases: TGCGCCAGCAGTTGGGACGGTGATGGCTACACCTTC. Protein product: CASSWDGDGYTF.

The CDR3 loop is CASSGEAVAASYEQYF. CDR3 nucleotide sequence: TGTGCCAGCAGCGGGGAAGCGGTAGCGGCCTCCTACGAGCAGTACTTC. The chain recombines TRBV9 with TRBJ2-7; D perhaps matches TRBD2 (6 bases). Germline-derived CDR1 and CDR2 are SGDLS and YYNGEE. V lost 3 bases, J lost 0 bases, and 16 bases lay in between. This CDR3 is built from 16 residues.

The chain uses TRBV5-4 and TRBJ2-7; maybe TRBD1 (6 bases). This CDR3 has 15 amino acids. With 4 bases removed from V and 0 bases from J, the gap between germline ends came to 14 bases. Germline CDR1 and CDR2: SGHNT and YYREEE (reference sequence). The CDR3 nucleotides read TGTGCCAGCAGCGCGGACAGAAAGAGCTCCTACGAGCAGTACTTC. Translated, it gives CASSADRKSSYEQYF.

DNA of the CDR3: TGTGCCATCGATGCAGGGGACTATGGCTACACCTTC. It encodes CAIDAGDYGYTF. The chain couples TRBV10-3 to TRBJ1-2; D perhaps matches TRBD1 (6 bases). CDR3 size: 12 residues. V was clipped by 8 bases and J by 3 bases, with 10 bases between them. Germline V lookup: CDR1 ENHRY, CDR2 SYGVKD.

This chain joins TRBV7-9 and TRBJ1-1; D is uncertain. The CDR3 is 11 residues long. Germline V gene data show CDR1 as SEHNR and CDR2 as FQNEAQ (reference sequence). The V gene lost 7 bases and the J gene lost 6 bases, with 9 bases spanning the gap. The CDR3 protein is CASNIGAEAFF. As DNA, the CDR3 is TGTGCCAGCAACATCGGGGCTGAAGCTTTCTTT.

The count of this clone is one. The rearrangement uses TRBV9 and TRBJ1-2, with 11 nucleotides matching TRBD1. The CDR3 has 17 residues. Germline lookup yields CDR1 SGDLS and CDR2 YYNGEE. With 3 bases clipped from V and 2 bases from J, the junction kept 9 bases outside the gene matches. The CDR3 DNA follows: TGTGCCAGCAGCGCAGTAGGAGGGACAGGGGGAAACTATGGCTACACCTTC. Residues: CASSAVGGTGGNYGYTF.

The chain joins TRBV5-4 to TRBJ1-1; 9 bases fit TRBD1. The CDR3 is made up of 14 amino acids. The germline V gene encodes CDR1 SGHNT and CDR2 YYREEE (reference sequence). Trimming cost V 4 bases and J 5 bases; bases outside gene matches: 6. This CDR3 is CASSKDGQGTEAFF. The CDR3 DNA reads TGTGCCAGCAGCAAAGATGGACAGGGGACTGAAGCTTTCTTT.

V usage is TRBV2 and J usage is TRBJ1-6; D uncertain. This CDR3 is built from 16 residues. The germline V and J ends were trimmed by 3 bases and 3 bases, with 12 bases remaining between them. In germline, CDR1 is SNHLY, CDR2 FYNNEI. This chain's CDR3 is CASSEGPTNYNSPLHF. The CDR3 DNA reads TGTGCCAGCAGTGAGGGTCCTACCAACTATAATTCACCCCTCCACTTT.

This sequence joins TRBV12-3 or TRBV12-4 and TRBJ1-1; maybe TRBD1 (5 bases). This CDR3 region has 13 residues. Trimming pared 6 bases from V and 6 bases from J, leaving 14 bases between. CDR3 sequence: CASRPQGRAEAFF. The CDR3 region has the DNA TGTGCCAGCAGACCTCAGGGAAGGGCTGAAGCTTTCTTT.

This rearrangement joins TRBV5-6 to TRBJ1-6; no firm D call. Trimming pared 0 bases from V and 8 bases from J, leaving 12 bases between. CDR1 and CDR2 from the germline V gene are SGHDT and YYEEEE. The CDR3 is made up of 15 amino acids. The CDR3 DNA sequence: TGTGCCAGCAGCTTGGATCGGCTTTACCATTCACCCCTCCACTTT. Its translation is CASSLDRLYHSPLHF.

In this sample, this clone turned up once. J is TRBJ2-1 and V is TRBV6-5, with TRBD2 matching 11 bases. The CDR3 spans 15 residues. CDR1 and CDR2 (germline): MNHEY, SVGAGI. Unmatched junction bases numbered 8, after V lost 6 bases and J lost 7 bases. CDR3 coding DNA: TGTGCCAGCAGCCCCGCGACTAGCGGGGTTAATGAGCAGTTCTTC. Its protein product is CASSPATSGVNEQFF.

The chain links TRBV5-1 to TRBJ1-2; D uncertain. The CDR3 totals 14 residues. Looked up from germline, CDR1 is SGHRS and CDR2 is YFSETQ. Trimming pared 2 bases from V and 0 bases from J, leaving 8 bases between. The CDR3 protein is CASSFGSSNYGYTF. CDR3 DNA sequence: TGCGCCAGCAGCTTCGGGTCCTCTAACTATGGCTACACCTTC. The full variable domain, rest sourced from reference TRBV5-1 and TRBJ1-2, is KAGVTQTPRYLIKTRGQQVTLSCSPISGHRSVSWYQQTPGQGLQFLFEYFSETQRNKGNFPGRFSGRQFSNSRSEMNVSTLELGDSALYLCASSFGSSNYGYTFGSGTRLTVV.

The chain links TRBV9 to TRBJ1-5; TRBD1 aligns across 7 bases. The CDR3 is made up of 16 amino acids. Trimming removed 0 bases from V and 3 bases from J; junction bases left unmatched: 6. Germline CDR1 SGDLS, CDR2 YYNGEE. CDR3 DNA: TGTGCCAGCAGCGTAGGAGGGGGCAAGTACAATCAGCCCCAGCATTTT. Translated: CASSVGGGKYNQPQHF.

The DNA of the CDR3 is TGTGCCAGCAGCTTCAGAGCGCGGGGCGCCTACGAGCAGTACTTC. Translated, it gives CASSFRARGAYEQYF. The chain couples TRBV13 to TRBJ2-7, with D possibly matching TRBD2 (6 bases). CDR3 length: 15 residues. Germline V gene data show CDR1 as PRHDT and CDR2 as FYEKMQ (reference sequence). Between the trimmed V and J ends, which lost 3 bases and 2 bases, there was a span of 14 bases.

CDR3 bases: TGTGCCACCCTAGGCCTAGCGGGGGCTTTGGGGACCGGGGAGCTGTTTTTT. It encodes CATLGLAGALGTGELFF. This chain links TRBV2 with TRBJ2-2; the match to TRBD2 covers 10 bases. CDR1 is SNHLY, CDR2 FYNNEI, per germline. The trim removed 10 bases at V and 5 bases at J, leaving 16 bases unmatched. This CDR3 comprises 17 residues.